This T cell receptor (beta chain) was documented in a study of control samples from healthy donors and cancer patients. Germline V CDR1 and CDR2: LNHDA, SQIVND (reference sequence). The junction had 15 bases not matched to a gene; V was cut back by 0 bases and J by 5 bases. This CDR3 comprises 19 residues. Profiling relied on immunoSEQ multiplex PCR, and the TCRdb table lists in-frame clones only, not all of them. The sample holds under 150,000 clones; around nine tenths are singletons and the top ten take 2% to 3%. The rearrangement uses TRBV19 and TRBJ1-1; TRBD1 matches 10 bases. This TCR was recovered from an older woman in good health. Sequencing was done on a sample of blood. The CDR3 coding sequence is TGTGCCAGTAGTATAGAACCACGGACAGGGGGTGGAATGAGTACTGAAGCTTTCTTT. Translated, it gives CASSIEPRTGGGMSTEAFF.